This is a list of T cell receptor beta chains from one sample in a study of shared clonotypes between healthy human individuals. Sequencing was performed with immunoSEQ multiplex PCR; in TCRdb, only in-frame clones are kept and a portion is missing. The profile shows under 1,100,000 clones, 60% to 80% of them singletons. Input material: memory CD4+ T cells sorted from blood. The receptors derive from a man aged 18 to 29 in good health. Both conserved end residues are part of each CDR3. D genes are given only for firm matches. A clone size is listed for some rows: how often the clone was seen (once, few, many), or a class if it is expanded.

CDR3 length	J gene	clone size	V gene	D gene	CDR3 protein	CDR3 DNA
17	TRBJ1-2	-	TRBV11-3	-	CASSQGPRRRANYGYTF	TGTGCCAGCAGTCAAGGGCCGCGACGGAGGGCTAACTATGGCTACACCTTC
14	TRBJ2-3	-	TRBV5-4	-	CASSLTVGTDTQYF	TGTGCCAGCAGCTTAACCGTAGGGACAGATACGCAGTATTTT
16	TRBJ1-1	-	TRBV19	-	CASSINAKAPITEAFF	TGTGCCAGTAGTATTAACGCCAAAGCGCCAATAACTGAAGCTTTCTTT
15	TRBJ1-2	-	TRBV4-1	-	CASSPNERENYGYTF	TGCGCCAGCAGCCCGAACGAGAGGGAAAACTATGGCTACACCTTC
15	TRBJ1-4	few	TRBV6-1	-	CASNLDPGAHQKLFF	TGTGCCAGCAACCTCGACCCAGGGGCGCATCAAAAACTGTTTTTT
16	TRBJ2-5	-	TRBV25-1	-	CASSPSVGTIWETQYF	TGTGCCAGCAGTCCCAGTGTGGGGACGATTTGGGAGACCCAGTACTTC
17	TRBJ2-4	-	TRBV28	TRBD1	CASSSPDRSGAKNIQYF	TGTGCCAGCAGTTCCCCGGACAGGTCTGGAGCCAAAAACATTCAGTACTTC
12	TRBJ2-1	-	TRBV5-6	-	CASSSSGGQQFF	TGTGCCAGCAGCTCGAGTGGGGGACAGCAGTTCTTC
15	TRBJ1-1	-	TRBV7-3	-	CASSSSGGMNTEAFF	TGTGCCAGCAGCTCCAGCGGGGGGATGAACACTGAAGCTTTCTTT
12	TRBJ2-3	-	TRBV7-2	-	CASSPRTDTQYF	TGTGCCAGCAGCCCACGCACAGATACGCAGTATTTT
16	TRBJ1-4	-	TRBV11-2	-	CASSAWSGHYNEKLFF	TGTGCCAGCAGCGCCTGGTCCGGGCACTATAATGAAAAACTGTTTTTT